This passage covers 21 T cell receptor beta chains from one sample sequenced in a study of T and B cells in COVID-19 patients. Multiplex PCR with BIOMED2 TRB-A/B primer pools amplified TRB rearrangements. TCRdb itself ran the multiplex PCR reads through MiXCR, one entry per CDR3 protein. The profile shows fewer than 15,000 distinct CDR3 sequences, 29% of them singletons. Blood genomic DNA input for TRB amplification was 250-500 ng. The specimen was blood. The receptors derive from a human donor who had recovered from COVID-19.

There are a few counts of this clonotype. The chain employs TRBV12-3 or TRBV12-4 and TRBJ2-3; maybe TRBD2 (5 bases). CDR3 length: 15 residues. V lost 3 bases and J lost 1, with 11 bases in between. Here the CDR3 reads CASSFLAGRTDTQYF. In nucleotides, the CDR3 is TGTGCCAGCAGTTTTTTGGCGGGCCGCACAGATACGCAGTATTTT.

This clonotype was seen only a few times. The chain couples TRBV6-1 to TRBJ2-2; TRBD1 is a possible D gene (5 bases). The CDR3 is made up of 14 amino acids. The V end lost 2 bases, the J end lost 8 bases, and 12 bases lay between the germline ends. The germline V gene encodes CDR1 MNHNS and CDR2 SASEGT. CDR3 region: CASSEMWGGGELFF. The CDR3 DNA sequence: TGTGCCAGCAGTGAAATGTGGGGCGGAGGGGAGCTGTTTTTT.

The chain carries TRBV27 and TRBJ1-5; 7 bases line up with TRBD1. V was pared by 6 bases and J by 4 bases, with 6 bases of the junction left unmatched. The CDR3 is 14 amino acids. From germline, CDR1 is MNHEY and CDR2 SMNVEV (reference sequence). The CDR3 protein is CASSLYRGNQPQHF. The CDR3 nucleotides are TGTGCCAGCAGCCTTTACAGGGGAAATCAGCCCCAGCATTTT.

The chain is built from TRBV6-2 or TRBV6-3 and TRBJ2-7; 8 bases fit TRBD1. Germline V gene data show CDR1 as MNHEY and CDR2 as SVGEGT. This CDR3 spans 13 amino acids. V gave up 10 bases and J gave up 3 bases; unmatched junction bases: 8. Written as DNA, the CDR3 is TGTGCCACCAACCGACAGGGGATCTACGAGCAGTACTTC. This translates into CATNRQGIYEQYF.

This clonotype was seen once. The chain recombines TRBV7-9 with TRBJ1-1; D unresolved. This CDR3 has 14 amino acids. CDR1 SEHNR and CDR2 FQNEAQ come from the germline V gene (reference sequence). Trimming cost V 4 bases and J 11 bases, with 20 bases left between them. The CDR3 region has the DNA TGTGCCAGCAGCTCCCCGTCTCGTGCAGCGTCGGCTTTCTTT. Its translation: CASSSPSRAASAFF.

Here the CDR3 reads CASSLLGQQGPYNEQFF. CDR3 sequence (DNA): TGTGCCAGCAGCTTATTGGGCCAACAGGGCCCCTACAATGAGCAGTTCTTC. The V gene is TRBV7-2, the J gene TRBJ2-1, with D possibly matching TRBD1 (6 bases). Germline CDR1 SGHTA, CDR2 FQGNSA. V lost 2 bases to trimming and J lost 2 bases, with 16 bases between them. The CDR3 has 17 residues.

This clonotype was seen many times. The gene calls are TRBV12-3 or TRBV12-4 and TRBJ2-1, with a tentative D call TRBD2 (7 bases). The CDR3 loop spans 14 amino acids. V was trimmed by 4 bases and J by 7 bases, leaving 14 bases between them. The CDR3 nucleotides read TGTGCCAGCAGTTACCAGGGGACTATTAATGAGCAGTTCTTC. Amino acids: CASSYQGTINEQFF.

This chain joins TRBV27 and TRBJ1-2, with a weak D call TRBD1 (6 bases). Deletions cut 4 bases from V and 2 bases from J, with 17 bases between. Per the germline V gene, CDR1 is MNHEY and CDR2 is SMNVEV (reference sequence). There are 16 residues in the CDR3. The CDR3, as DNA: TGTGCCAGCAGTTACGCACAGGGATCGTCCAACTATGGCTACACCTTC. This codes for CASSYAQGSSNYGYTF.

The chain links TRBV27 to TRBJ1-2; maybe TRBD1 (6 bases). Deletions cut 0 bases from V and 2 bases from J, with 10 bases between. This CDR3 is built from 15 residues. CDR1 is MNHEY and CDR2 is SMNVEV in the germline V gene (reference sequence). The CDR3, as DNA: TGTGCCAGCAGTTTATCGAATCAGGGGAACTATGGCTACACCTTC. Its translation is CASSLSNQGNYGYTF.

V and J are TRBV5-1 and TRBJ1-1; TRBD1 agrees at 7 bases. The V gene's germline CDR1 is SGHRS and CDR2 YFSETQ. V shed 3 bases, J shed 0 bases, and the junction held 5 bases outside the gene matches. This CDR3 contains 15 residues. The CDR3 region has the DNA TGCGCCAGCAGCTCCGAGGGGGCGCTGAACACTGAAGCTTTCTTT. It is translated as CASSSEGALNTEAFF. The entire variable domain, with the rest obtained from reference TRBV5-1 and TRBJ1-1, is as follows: KAGVTQTPRYLIKTRGQQVTLSCSPISGHRSVSWYQQTPGQGLQFLFEYFSETQRNKGNFPGRFSGRQFSNSRSEMNVSTLELGDSALYLCASSSEGALNTEAFFGQGTRLTVV.

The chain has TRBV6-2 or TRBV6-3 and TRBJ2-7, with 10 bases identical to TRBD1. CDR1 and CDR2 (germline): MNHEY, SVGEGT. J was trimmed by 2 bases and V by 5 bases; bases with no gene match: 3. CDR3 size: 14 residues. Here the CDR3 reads CASSIDRGPYEQYF. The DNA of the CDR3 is TGTGCCAGCAGTATAGACAGGGGGCCCTACGAGCAGTACTTC.

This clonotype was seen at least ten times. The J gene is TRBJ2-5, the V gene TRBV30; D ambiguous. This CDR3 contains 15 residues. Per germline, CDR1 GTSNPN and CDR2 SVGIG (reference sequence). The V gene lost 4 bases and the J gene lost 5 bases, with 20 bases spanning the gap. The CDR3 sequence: CAWKHGLRSMETQYF. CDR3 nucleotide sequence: TGTGCCTGGAAACACGGATTAAGATCAATGGAGACCCAGTACTTC.

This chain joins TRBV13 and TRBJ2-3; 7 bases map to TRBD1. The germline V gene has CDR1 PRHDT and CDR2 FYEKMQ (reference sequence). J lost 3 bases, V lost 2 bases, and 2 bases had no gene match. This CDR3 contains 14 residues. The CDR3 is CASSLPGGTDTQYF. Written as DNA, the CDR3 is TGTGCCAGCAGCTTACCAGGGGGTACAGATACGCAGTATTTT.

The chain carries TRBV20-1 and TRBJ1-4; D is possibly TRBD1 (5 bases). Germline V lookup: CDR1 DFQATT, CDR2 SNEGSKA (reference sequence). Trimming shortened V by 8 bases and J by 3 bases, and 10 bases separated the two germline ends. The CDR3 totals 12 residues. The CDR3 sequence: CSLRGPNEKLFF. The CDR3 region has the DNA TGCAGTCTGCGGGGACCTAATGAAAAACTGTTTTTT.

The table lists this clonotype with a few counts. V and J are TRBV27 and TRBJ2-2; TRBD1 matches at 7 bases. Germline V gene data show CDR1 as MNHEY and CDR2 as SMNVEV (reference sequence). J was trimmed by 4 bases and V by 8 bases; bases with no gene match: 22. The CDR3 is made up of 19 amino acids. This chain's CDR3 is CASRRRTKTGFFGTGELFF. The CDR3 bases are TGTGCCAGCCGACGAAGAACAAAGACAGGGTTTTTTGGCACCGGGGAGCTGTTTTTT.

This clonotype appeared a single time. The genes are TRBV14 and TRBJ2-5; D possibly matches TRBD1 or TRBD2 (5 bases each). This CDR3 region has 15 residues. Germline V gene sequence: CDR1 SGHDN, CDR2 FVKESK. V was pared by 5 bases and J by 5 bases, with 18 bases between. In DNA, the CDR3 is TGTGCCAGCAGCGTTTGGGGACGGGGTAGGGAGACCCAGTACTTC. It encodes CASSVWGRGRETQYF.

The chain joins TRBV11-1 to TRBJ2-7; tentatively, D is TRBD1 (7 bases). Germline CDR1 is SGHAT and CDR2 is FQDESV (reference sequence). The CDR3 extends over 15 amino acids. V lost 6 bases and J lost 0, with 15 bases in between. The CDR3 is CASSLGGTASYEQYF. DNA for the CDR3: TGTGCCAGCAGTCTAGGGGGGACAGCCTCCTACGAGCAGTACTTC.

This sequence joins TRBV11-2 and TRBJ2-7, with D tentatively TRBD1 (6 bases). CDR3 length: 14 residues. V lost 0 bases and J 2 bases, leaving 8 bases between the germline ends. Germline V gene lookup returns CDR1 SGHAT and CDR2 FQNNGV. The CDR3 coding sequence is TGTGCCAGCAGCTTAGAACGGACAGCCTACGAGCAGTACTTC. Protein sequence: CASSLERTAYEQYF.

The CDR3 region is CASSLTRQGLEQYF. For the CDR3, the DNA is TGCGCCAGCAGCTTGACGAGACAGGGCCTCGAGCAGTACTTC. This chain connects TRBV5-1 to TRBJ2-7; 7 bases map to TRBD1. There are 14 residues in the CDR3. Losses at the gene ends were 1 base for V and 6 bases for J; bases not matched to a gene: 7. Germline V gives CDR1 SGHRS, CDR2 YFSETQ.

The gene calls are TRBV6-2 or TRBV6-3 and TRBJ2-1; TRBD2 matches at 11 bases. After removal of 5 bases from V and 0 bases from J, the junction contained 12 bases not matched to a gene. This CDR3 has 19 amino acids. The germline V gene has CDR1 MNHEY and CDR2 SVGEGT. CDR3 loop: CASSPPGLAAQSSYNEQFF. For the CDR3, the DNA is TGTGCCAGCAGTCCCCCGGGACTAGCGGCTCAAAGCTCCTACAATGAGCAGTTCTTC.

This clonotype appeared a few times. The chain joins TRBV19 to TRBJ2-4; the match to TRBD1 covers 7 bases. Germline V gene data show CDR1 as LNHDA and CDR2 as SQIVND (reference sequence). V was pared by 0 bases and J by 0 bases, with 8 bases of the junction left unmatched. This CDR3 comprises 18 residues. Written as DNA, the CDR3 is TGTGCCAGTAGTATAGATCAACGACAGGGCCTAGCCAAAAACATTCAGTACTTC. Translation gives CASSIDQRQGLAKNIQYF. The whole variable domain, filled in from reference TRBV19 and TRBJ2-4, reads DGGITQSPKYLFRKEGQNVTLSCEQNLNHDAMYWYRQDPGQGLRLIYYSQIVNDFQKGDIAEGYSVSREKKESFPLTVTSAQKNPTAFYLCASSIDQRQGLAKNIQYFGAGTRLSVL.